This T cell receptor (beta chain) came from a study of blood T cell repertoires in COVID-19. Overall study: Collection of acute and convalescent COVID-19 samples took place in the United States, Italy and Spain.

Participant-reported clinical history was the basis for cohort assignment. Profiling relied on immunoSEQ multiplex PCR, and the TCRdb table lists in-frame clones only, not all of them. Of about 340,000 clones listed, roughly 90% are singletons. There are 15 residues in the CDR3. The trim removed 3 bases at V and 5 bases at J, leaving 7 bases unmatched. CDR1 SGHNT and CDR2 YYREEE come from the germline V gene (reference sequence). Only one count was recorded for this clone. The gene calls are TRBV5-4 and TRBJ2-2; 7 bases line up with TRBD1. The sequence was obtained from a woman in her twenties or thirties who had recovered from COVID-19. The sample comprised PBMCs or T cells enriched from blood (not recorded which). For the CDR3, the DNA is TGTGCCAGCAGCTCCGGACAGGACGCAACCGGGGAGCTGTTTTTT. Its translation: CASSSGQDATGELFF.